This T cell receptor beta chain was profiled in a study of cytomegalovirus exposure and HLA in healthy donors. Turning to this clone: No antigen is known for it. The junction and the germline gene differ at one end; a read error may be behind it.

13 Jbeta primers and 60 Vbeta primers were used for the PCR. Data came from immunoSEQ multiplex PCR; TCRdb stores just in-frame clones and leaves some out. The data show about 140,000 clones, around three quarters seen once. Healthy bone marrow donors made up the donor group. The CDR3 extends over 11 amino acids. Germline values: CDR1 SEHNR, CDR2 FQNEAQ (reference sequence). Study conclusions and caveats: TCR beta chain V- and J-gene trimming was linked, in a later analysis, to a missense variant in DCLRE1C.

The rearrangement links TRBV7-9 to TRBJ1-1, with unresolved D. The TCR was taken from a man between 18 and 29 years old in good health and CMV-seronegative. The sequenced sample consisted of PBMCs. The CDR3 bases are TGTGCCGGCAGCCCCGGGCCGGGGGCTTTCTTT. Its protein is CAGSPGPGAFF.